This is a list of T cell receptor beta chains from one sample in a study of shared clonotypes between healthy human individuals. Method: immunoSEQ multiplex PCR; TCRdb's copy keeps in-frame clones and lacks some. The table includes some 2.1 million clones, 85% to 95% detected once. The sample was naive CD8+ T cells sorted from blood. The receptors were gathered from a man between 18 and 29 years old in good health. CDR3s include the opening cysteine and the closing phenylalanine or tryptophan. D genes are given only for firm matches. Only some rows state a clone size, as once, few, many or a class for expanded clones.

TRBJ1-5,-,11,TRBV30,-,CAWSDGQPQHF
TRBJ1-5,-,14,TRBV6-5,-,CASPPRGGNQPQHF
TRBJ2-1,-,17,TRBV27,TRBD2,CASSLGILASGDIEQFF
TRBJ1-4,-,14,TRBV10-3,-,CAISEEQTNEKLFF
TRBJ1-6,once,12,TRBV30,-,CAWTSGNSPLHF
TRBJ2-5,-,16,TRBV11-3,-,CAYEYPPRDEEETQYF
TRBJ1-2,-,11,TRBV7-9,-,CASSLSGGYTF
TRBJ2-7,-,13,TRBV4-1,-,CASSQLPTYEQYF
TRBJ2-2,-,18,TRBV27,TRBD2,CASSLIRLADVGTGELFF
TRBJ2-1,-,14,TRBV14,-,CASSQVPANNEQFF
TRBJ2-7,-,13,TRBV6-5,TRBD2,CASRGGAAYEQYF
TRBJ1-2,-,14,TRBV29-1,TRBD1,CSVESPTGNYGYTF
TRBJ2-7,once,14,TRBV5-6,TRBD1,CASSFGTGRYEQYF
TRBJ2-2,-,15,TRBV15,TRBD1,CATSRRTGRTGELFF
TRBJ2-6,-,15,TRBV4-1,-,CASSPSGSGANVLTF
TRBJ2-1,once,16,TRBV7-9,-,CASSSRSTDRYNEQFF
TRBJ2-1,-,15,TRBV13,TRBD2,CASSLTSGGANEQFF
TRBJ1-2,-,16,TRBV5-4,TRBD1,CASSFDRDPSNYGYTF
TRBJ2-5,-,15,TRBV5-4,TRBD1,CASSLVGQGIETQYF
TRBJ2-7,-,16,TRBV14,-,CASSQDLEGGAYEQYF
TRBJ1-4,-,13,TRBV29-1,TRBD1,CSVGTGEGEKLFF
TRBJ2-1,-,13,TRBV19,-,CASSKGGYNEQFF
TRBJ2-3,-,14,TRBV19,TRBD1,CASSRDRGTDTQYF
TRBJ2-1,-,14,TRBV18,TRBD1,CASSPKDRSNEQFF
TRBJ2-7,-,13,TRBV7-6,-,CASSLGTTYEQYF
TRBJ2-7,-,14,TRBV19,-,CASSAPASWDEQYF
TRBJ2-3,-,14,TRBV4-1,TRBD2,CASSQGLGADTQYF
TRBJ1-5,-,14,TRBV9,-,CASSVDGGNQPQHF
TRBJ2-2,once,16,TRBV6-6,-,CASSYSMTKNTGELFF
TRBJ2-2,-,16,TRBV13,TRBD2,CASSPTSGGPTGELFF
TRBJ2-5,-,15,TRBV7-9,-,CASSPPQGGMETQYF
TRBJ2-7,-,14,TRBV4-1,-,CASSPHGGSYEQYF
TRBJ2-2,-,17,TRBV13,-,CASSLGLGQTYTGELFF
TRBJ1-4,-,12,TRBV7-9,-,CASSPDSPKLFF
TRBJ1-3,once,14,TRBV7-9,-,CASSDSRYVWTIYF
TRBJ2-7,-,13,TRBV5-6,-,CASSPEGSYEQYF
TRBJ1-1,-,15,TRBV6-5,TRBD1,CASSYIGLGDSEAFF
TRBJ2-7,-,13,TRBV5-4,-,CASSFFGAYEQYF
TRBJ2-7,-,13,TRBV7-8,-,CASSTRASYEQYF
TRBJ1-2,-,14,TRBV2,-,CASSEGAMGYGYTF
TRBJ2-2,-,13,TRBV28,-,CASSWRNTGELFF
TRBJ2-1,-,15,TRBV11-2,TRBD2,CASLAPGLAGWEQFF
TRBJ2-7,-,14,TRBV5-4,TRBD2,CASSWERERHEQYF
TRBJ2-7,-,14,TRBV4-1,-,CASSQDQGGYEQYF
TRBJ2-7,-,16,TRBV27,TRBD2,CASSLWLAGGRGEQYF
TRBJ1-1,-,16,TRBV18,TRBD1,CASSGDRARQNTEAFF
TRBJ2-7,-,12,TRBV30,-,CAWSNGTYEQYF
TRBJ1-3,-,15,TRBV5-1,-,CASSASGVSGNTIYF
TRBJ1-5,-,14,TRBV10-2,-,CASSESYSNQPQHF
TRBJ2-1,-,17,TRBV7-9,TRBD2,CASSEERTSGIGNEQFF
TRBJ2-5,-,14,TRBV9,TRBD1,CASSDRQGAETQYF
TRBJ2-4,-,13,TRBV30,-,CAWSVGAWNIQYF
TRBJ1-4,-,15,TRBV11-1,-,CASSPAGAINEKLFF
TRBJ2-7,-,16,TRBV18,TRBD2,CASSPPASGGTYEQYF
TRBJ2-5,-,14,TRBV27,TRBD1,CASRDRGLAETQYF
TRBJ2-1,-,17,TRBV7-9,-,CASSPNLVGSSYNEQFF